These 30 T cell receptor beta chains were sequenced from one sample in a study of cytomegalovirus exposure and HLA in healthy donors. PCR used 60 Vbeta primers and 13 Jbeta primers. Assay used: immunoSEQ multiplex PCR; TCRdb lists only in-frame clones, some missing. Listed are tens of thousands of clones; roughly 9.6% falls within the top ten. Sequenced sample: PBMCs. These receptors originate from a middle-aged man in good health and CMV-seropositive.

In the case of this clone: This sample also contains other DNA sequences that code for the same CDR3. The genes are TRBV7-9 and TRBJ1-1, with 11 bases that match TRBD1. V was clipped by 5 bases and J by 3 bases; unmatched bases: 5. This CDR3 spans 15 amino acids. CDR1 is SEHNR, CDR2 FQNEAQ, per germline (reference sequence). DNA for the CDR3: TGTGCCAGCAGCCCGGGACAGGGGGGGGACACTGAAGCTTTCTTT. Amino acid sequence: CASSPGQGGDTEAFF.

The chain combines TRBV4-1 with TRBJ2-7; no firm D call. In germline, CDR1 is MGHRA, CDR2 YSYEKL. Trimming removed 4 bases at V and 0 bases at J, with 7 bases between. CDR3 size: 13 residues. This CDR3 is CASSPRSSYEQYF. For the CDR3, the DNA is TGCGCCAGCAGCCCCCGTTCCTCCTACGAGCAGTACTTC.

The rearrangement joins TRBV2 to TRBJ1-1; no firm D call. The CDR3 contains 12 residues. V was trimmed by 6 bases and J by 5 bases, leaving 10 bases between them. The germline gives CDR1 SNHLY, CDR2 FYNNEI. The CDR3 spells CASREGGTEAFF. The DNA of the CDR3 is TGTGCCAGCAGGGAGGGCGGGACTGAAGCTTTCTTT. Together with reference TRBV2 and TRBJ1-1, the CDR3 gives the full variable domain: EPEVTQTPSHQVTQMGQEVILRCVPISNHLYFYWYRQILGQKVEFLVSFYNNEISEKSEIFDDQFSVERPDGSNFTLKIRSTKLEDSAMYFCASREGGTEAFFGQGTRLTVV.

The chain links TRBV2 to TRBJ2-3; 10 bases agree with TRBD2. Looked up from germline, CDR1 is SNHLY and CDR2 is FYNNEI. This CDR3 contains 14 residues. V was pared by 6 bases and J by 6 bases, with 6 bases of the junction left unmatched. The CDR3 DNA follows: TGTGCCAGCAGGCCGGGACTAGCGACGGATACGCAGTATTTT. This sequence encodes CASRPGLATDTQYF. The variable domain in full, completed from reference TRBV2 and TRBJ2-3, reads EPEVTQTPSHQVTQMGQEVILRCVPISNHLYFYWYRQILGQKVEFLVSFYNNEISEKSEIFDDQFSVERPDGSNFTLKIRSTKLEDSAMYFCASRPGLATDTQYFGPGTRLTVL.

The J gene is TRBJ1-6, the V gene TRBV18; 10 nucleotides agree with TRBD1. This CDR3 comprises 14 residues. V shed 4 bases and J 8 bases; nucleotides not matched to a gene: 2. Germline loops: CDR1 KGHSH, CDR2 LQKENI. The CDR3 nucleotides read TGTGCCAGCTCACGGGACAGGGGAGATTCACCCCTCCACTTT. Its protein is CASSRDRGDSPLHF.

This rearrangement joins TRBV2 to TRBJ1-5, with 8 nucleotides matching TRBD1. From germline, CDR1 is SNHLY and CDR2 FYNNEI. V dropped 1 base and J dropped 1; count of bases not matched to a gene: 3. The CDR3 length is 16 residues. This CDR3 is CASSEGTGSSNQPQHF. In DNA, the CDR3 is TGTGCCAGCAGTGAAGGGACAGGGTCGAGCAATCAGCCCCAGCATTTT.

CDR3 bases: TGTGCCAGTAGCACCGGGACAGCACTAGCCAAAAACATTCAGTACTTC. Translated, it gives CASSTGTALAKNIQYF. The chain joins TRBV19 to TRBJ2-4; TRBD1 matches at 7 bases. With V trimmed by 6 bases and J by 0 bases, 8 bases remained unmatched. The CDR3 totals 16 residues. CDR1 is LNHDA and CDR2 is SQIVND in the germline V gene (reference sequence).

The chain uses TRBV10-3 and TRBJ2-1, with unresolved D. CDR1 is ENHRY, CDR2 SYGVKD, per germline. V lost 6 bases and J lost 8, with 8 bases in between. This CDR3 is built from 11 residues. DNA for the CDR3: TGTGCCATCAGCCAGTGGCATGAGCAGTTCTTC. Encoded protein: CAISQWHEQFF.

The chain uses TRBV15 and TRBJ2-7, with 9 bases lining up with TRBD1. The CDR3 spans 15 residues. Germline assignment: CDR1 LNHNV and CDR2 YYDKDF (reference sequence). Trimming cost V 5 bases and J 0 bases; bases outside gene matches: 5. The CDR3 region has the DNA TGTGCCACCAGCGGACAGGGGACCAGCTCCTACGAGCAGTACTTC. As protein: CATSGQGTSSYEQYF.

The rearrangement joins TRBV21-1 to TRBJ1-5; the table's TRBD1 call for D was not verified on the DNA. TRBV21-1 is labeled a pseudogene. This CDR3 has 16 amino acids. The CDR3 loop reads CASTSGQGVGNQPQHF. The DNA for the CDR3 is TGTGCCAGCACCTCGGGACAGGGAGTAGGCAATCAGCCCCAGCATTTT.

The chain employs TRBV18 and TRBJ2-5, with TRBD2 matching 8 bases. The CDR3 is 16 amino acids. Germline CDR1 is KGHSH and CDR2 is LQKENI. Trimming at V came to 1 base and at J to 5 bases, leaving 9 bases not matched to a gene. DNA of the CDR3: TGTGCCAGCTCACCACGGGCTAGCGGGTTCTCGGAGACCCAGTACTTC. Translating gives CASSPRASGFSETQYF.

The genes are TRBV5-1 and TRBJ2-1; a weak D match, TRBD2 (5 bases). CDR3 length equals 12 residues. Trimming removed 0 bases from V and 12 bases from J, with 10 bases in between. Germline V gives CDR1 SGHRS, CDR2 YFSETQ. The CDR3 nucleotides read TGCGCCAGCAGCTTGGCGGAGGCTGGGCAGTTCTTC. This gives the protein CASSLAEAGQFF. The full variable domain, its missing parts supplied by reference TRBV5-1 and TRBJ2-1, is KAGVTQTPRYLIKTRGQQVTLSCSPISGHRSVSWYQQTPGQGLQFLFEYFSETQRNKGNFPGRFSGRQFSNSRSEMNVSTLELGDSALYLCASSLAEAGQFFGPGTRLTVL.

The chain has TRBV20-1 and TRBJ2-5, with D unclear. Trimming cost V 2 bases and J 5 bases, with 6 bases left between them. Per the germline V gene, CDR1 is DFQATT and CDR2 is SNEGSKA (reference sequence). CDR3 length equals 11 residues. DNA of the CDR3: TGCAGTGCTAGACATTTGGAGACCCAGTACTTC. The encoded protein is CSARHLETQYF.

V is TRBV6-5 and J is TRBJ1-1; TRBD1 aligns across 7 bases. CDR3 length: 14 amino acids. Per the germline V gene, CDR1 is MNHEY and CDR2 is SVGAGI. V gave up 8 bases and J gave up 3 bases; unmatched junction bases: 9. This CDR3 is CASRRGPSYTEAFF. CDR3 DNA: TGTGCCAGCCGGAGGGGGCCGAGTTACACTGAAGCTTTCTTT.

The J gene is TRBJ1-2, the V gene TRBV6-6, with D possibly TRBD1 on 6 matching bases. The germline CDR1 and CDR2 sequences are MNHNY and SVGAGI (reference sequence). The CDR3 loop spans 11 amino acids. Trimming pared 6 bases from V and 7 bases from J, leaving 9 bases between. The CDR3 loop is CASRQGPGYTF. CDR3 sequence (DNA): TGTGCCAGCAGACAGGGTCCTGGCTACACCTTC.

V usage is TRBV5-1 and J usage is TRBJ2-1, with 10 bases fitting TRBD1. Germline V gene sequence: CDR1 SGHRS, CDR2 YFSETQ. Germline trimming cut 4 bases from V and 10 bases from J; bases unmatched to any gene: 5. This CDR3 is built from 13 residues. The CDR3 bases are TGCGCCAGCAGCGCCTCGACAGGGGGCGAGCAGTTCTTC. Protein sequence: CASSASTGGEQFF.

The V gene is TRBV28, the J gene TRBJ1-1; D is possibly TRBD1 (5 bases). This CDR3 spans 15 amino acids. CDR1 is MDHEN, CDR2 SYDVKM, per germline. V was clipped by 4 bases and J by 2 bases, with 14 bases between them. CDR3 amino acids: CASSWGSGPNTEAFF. CDR3 nucleotides: TGTGCCAGCAGTTGGGGCTCGGGCCCAAACACTGAAGCTTTCTTT.

The rearrangement links TRBV19 to TRBJ1-1; TRBD1 matches at 7 bases. The CDR3 runs to 14 residues. The J segment lost 6 bases and the V segment lost 5 bases, leaving 9 bases of the junction unmatched. In germline, CDR1 is LNHDA, CDR2 SQIVND (reference sequence). Written as DNA, the CDR3 is TGTGCCAGTAGTCCTGACAGGGATGTAGCTGAAGCTTTCTTT. Its protein is CASSPDRDVAEAFF.

The J gene is TRBJ2-5, the V gene TRBV5-1, with TRBD1 as a possible D gene (6 bases). The CDR3 contains 14 residues. CDR1 is SGHRS and CDR2 is YFSETQ in the germline V gene. Trimming removed 5 bases from V and 7 bases from J, with 18 bases in between. CDR3 DNA sequence: TGCGCCAGCAGAACGAACCCCACAGGGCTGACCCAGTACTTC. Translated: CASRTNPTGLTQYF.

The J gene is TRBJ2-1, the V gene TRBV9, with a tentative D call TRBD1 (7 bases). Trimming stripped 0 bases from V and 4 bases from J, with 11 bases between. Germline CDR1 SGDLS, CDR2 YYNGEE. The length of the CDR3 is 15 residues. CDR3 region: CASSVGAGGYNEQFF. The CDR3 DNA sequence: TGTGCCAGCAGCGTAGGGGCAGGGGGGTACAATGAGCAGTTCTTC.

The genes are TRBV30 and TRBJ1-3; 9 bases fit TRBD1. Trimming took 8 bases from V and 2 from J; bases not matched to a gene: 1. The CDR3 has 12 residues. Germline values: CDR1 GTSNPN, CDR2 SVGIG (reference sequence). CDR3 loop: CAGTGPGNTIYF. Here the CDR3 DNA reads TGTGCCGGGACAGGGCCTGGAAACACCATATATTTT.

This rearrangement joins TRBV4-2 to TRBJ1-4; D call uncertain. Trimming removed 0 bases at V and 8 bases at J, with 19 bases between. The germline CDR1 and CDR2 sequences are LGHNA and YNFKEQ. There are 17 residues in the CDR3. The CDR3 region is CASSQDREGSLGEKLFF. CDR3 DNA: TGTGCCAGCAGCCAAGATAGGGAGGGCAGCCTCGGGGAAAAACTGTTTTTT.

The rearrangement uses TRBV29-1 and TRBJ2-7; D unresolved. The CDR3 is 12 residues long. Trimming removed 4 bases at V and 0 bases at J, with 7 bases between. Germline V lookup: CDR1 SQVTM, CDR2 ANQGSEA. The CDR3 region has the DNA TGCAGCGTTGTCGTTTCCTCCTACGAGCAGTACTTC. This translates into CSVVVSSYEQYF.

The rearrangement uses TRBV6-5 and TRBJ1-6, with D tentatively TRBD1 (6 bases). Per the germline V gene, CDR1 is MNHEY and CDR2 is SVGAGI. V was pared by 6 bases and J by 3 bases, with 9 bases between. The CDR3 runs to 14 residues. CDR3 nucleotides: TGTGCCAGCAGACCACAGGGCTATAATTCACCCCTCCACTTT. Translated, it gives CASRPQGYNSPLHF.

The rearrangement links TRBV19 to TRBJ2-7; TRBD2 matches 7 bases. Trimming took 5 bases from V and 6 from J; bases not matched to a gene: 13. The length of the CDR3 is 15 residues. Looked up from germline, CDR1 is LNHDA and CDR2 is SQIVND (reference sequence). The CDR3 is CASSPQVGRSVEQYF. Written as DNA, the CDR3 is TGTGCCAGTAGTCCCCAGGTCGGGAGGTCCGTCGAGCAGTACTTC. The variable domain in full, completed from reference TRBV19 and TRBJ2-7, reads DGGITQSPKYLFRKEGQNVTLSCEQNLNHDAMYWYRQDPGQGLRLIYYSQIVNDFQKGDIAEGYSVSREKKESFPLTVTSAQKNPTAFYLCASSPQVGRSVEQYFGPGTRLTVT.

J is TRBJ1-4 and V is TRBV5-5; TRBD1 matches 7 bases. CDR1 and CDR2 (germline): SGHKS, YYEKEE (reference sequence). The CDR3 contains 15 residues. With 0 bases clipped from V and 5 bases from J, the junction kept 4 bases outside the gene matches. The CDR3 DNA follows: TGTGCCAGCAGCTTGGCGGGGACAGACAATGAAAAACTGTTTTTT. Translating it yields CASSLAGTDNEKLFF.

This chain joins TRBV18 and TRBJ2-1, with a possible D match to TRBD2 (6 bases). The ends were cut back, 1 base at V and 10 bases at J, with 11 bases in the middle. Per germline, CDR1 KGHSH and CDR2 LQKENI. The length of the CDR3 is 13 residues. The CDR3 DNA reads as TGTGCCAGCTCACCACGAGGAGGGTCGGAGCAGTTCTTC. It is translated as CASSPRGGSEQFF.

The genes are TRBV6-6 and TRBJ2-7; 10 bases align to TRBD2. Germline values: CDR1 MNHNY, CDR2 SVGAGI (reference sequence). Unmatched junction bases numbered 2, after V lost 8 bases and J lost 1 base. There are 13 residues in the CDR3. DNA for the CDR3: TGTGCCAGCGGACTAGCGGAGTCCTACGAGCAGTACTTC. Its protein is CASGLAESYEQYF.

The J gene is TRBJ2-7, the V gene TRBV5-6, with 7 bases aligning to TRBD1. CDR3 length: 14 residues. J lost 6 bases, V lost 3 bases, and 9 bases had no gene match. Germline V gene data show CDR1 as SGHDT and CDR2 as YYEEEE. In DNA form, the CDR3 reads TGTGCCAGCAGCTCCGGGACAGTAGGGACCGAGCAGTACTTC. Translation: CASSSGTVGTEQYF.

The chain combines TRBV2 with TRBJ2-6; 9 bases map to TRBD1. The CDR3 covers 18 residues. Germline trimming cut 0 bases from V and 1 base from J; bases unmatched to any gene: 4. Germline V lookup: CDR1 SNHLY, CDR2 FYNNEI. This CDR3 reads CASSEAGQGWSGANVLTF. The CDR3 bases are TGTGCCAGCAGTGAAGCGGGACAGGGTTGGTCTGGGGCCAACGTCCTGACTTTC. Full variable domain (remainder filled in from reference TRBV2 and TRBJ2-6): EPEVTQTPSHQVTQMGQEVILRCVPISNHLYFYWYRQILGQKVEFLVSFYNNEISEKSEIFDDQFSVERPDGSNFTLKIRSTKLEDSAMYFCASSEAGQGWSGANVLTFGAGSRLTVL.